The 25 T cell receptor beta chains below all came from one sample that was sequenced in a study of T-cell reconstitution after alpha-beta-depleted transplantation in children (dated by TCRdb to the mid-2010s). Library creation used PCR. Sequencing was carried out with an Illumina HiSeq 2500. TCR library preparation used molecular barcoding, with unique molecular identifiers applied to normalize quantification of the TCRbeta repertoire. Using fastp trimming at Q25 and MiXCR clonotype assembly, TCRdb reanalyzed the public sequencing data and kept in-frame beta chains. One record per CDR3 amino acid sequence lists the most common genes and DNA. The sample records about 70,000 distinct CDR3 sequences, around 9.9% of which are singletons. The leading ten clones occupy around 13% of the sample. The label giving this sample's treatment or condition can be read as: allogeneic hematopoietic cell transplantation with graft depleted of TCRalphabeta T cells and CD19 B cells.

The input for sequencing was PBMCs, taken before TCRalphabeta/CD19-depleted stem cell transplant. These receptors were taken from a boy aged 10-17 years with acute myeloid leukemia, due to receive a stem cell transplant.

V gene TRBV12-3 or TRBV12-4 combines with J gene TRBJ2-7; tentatively, D is TRBD2 (7 bases). This CDR3 has 14 amino acids. V gave up 3 bases and J gave up 4 bases, with 13 bases separating them. The CDR3 reads CASSLGGRKYEQYF. The CDR3 bases are TGTGCCAGCAGTTTGGGGGGGCGCAAATACGAGCAGTACTTC.

This clonotype was counted between two and nine times. The chain carries TRBV11-2 and TRBJ2-3, with 7 nucleotides matching TRBD2. V gave up 5 bases and J gave up 0 bases; unmatched junction bases: 11. Germline loops: CDR1 SGHAT, CDR2 FQNNGV. The CDR3 length is 17 residues. The CDR3 loop reads CASSIGSRAGSTDTQYF. CDR3 sequence (DNA): TGTGCCAGCAGCATAGGGTCCAGAGCGGGGAGCACAGATACGCAGTATTTT.

The sample holds many counts of this clonotype. The chain employs TRBV7-3 and TRBJ2-2; 12 nucleotides align to TRBD2. Germline-derived CDR1 and CDR2 are SGHTA and FQGTGA. CDR3 length: 18 residues. V gave up 5 bases and J gave up 3 bases; unmatched junction bases: 10. Here the CDR3 reads CASSLLAGGPRDTGELFF. CDR3 bases: TGTGCCAGCAGCCTCCTAGCGGGAGGGCCGAGGGACACCGGGGAGCTGTTTTTT.

This clonotype turned up a few times. J is TRBJ2-2 and V is TRBV4-2; TRBD2 matches 8 bases. CDR1 is LGHNA and CDR2 is YNFKEQ in the germline V gene. With V trimmed by 0 bases and J by 6 bases, 9 bases remained unmatched. CDR3 length equals 17 residues. This CDR3 is CASSQDLTGGAAGELFF. The CDR3 bases are TGTGCCAGCAGCCAAGATTTGACGGGAGGGGCTGCCGGGGAGCTGTTTTTT.

This clonotype appeared once. An end of the junction differs from the germline gene, which may be a read error. The rearrangement joins TRBV7-2 to TRBJ2-1, with 7 nucleotides matching TRBD2. This CDR3 spans 17 amino acids. Germline CDR1 reads SGHTA; CDR2 reads FQGNSA. The CDR3 DNA sequence: TGTGCCAGAAGCTTAGCGTTTGGGGAGGGCTCCTACAATGAGCAGTTCTTC. It codes for CARSLAFGEGSYNEQFF.

This clonotype was seen a single time. A much larger clone differs from this one at a single base, so this may be a read error. The chain is built from TRBV27 and TRBJ1-5; D is possibly TRBD1 (6 bases). CDR1 is MNHEY, CDR2 SMNVEV, per germline (reference sequence). This CDR3 is built from 14 residues. The DNA of the CDR3 is TGTGCCAGCAATGACAGGATTGGGAATCGGCCCCAGCATTTT. It yields the protein CASNDRIGNRPQHF.

This sequence joins TRBV29-1 and TRBJ2-5; D not resolved. V was clipped by 4 bases and J by 5 bases, with 11 bases between them. Germline V CDR1 and CDR2: SQVTM, ANQGSEA. The CDR3 spans 12 residues. The CDR3 DNA is TGCAGCGTTGTGGCCAGGACGGAGACCCAGTACTTC. Translation gives CSVVARTETQYF.

This clonotype appeared many times. This chain links TRBV3-1 with TRBJ2-1, with D maybe TRBD2 (5 bases). The V end was cut by 4 bases, the J end by 7 bases, with 14 bases between. The CDR3 length is 14 residues. CDR1 and CDR2 from the germline V gene are LGHDT and YNNKEL (reference sequence). The CDR3 here is CASSPGWGVNEQFF. CDR3 sequence (DNA): TGTGCCAGCAGCCCCGGCTGGGGAGTTAATGAGCAGTTCTTC.

In this sample, this clonotype turned up many times. The chain couples TRBV5-6 to TRBJ1-2; 12 bases match TRBD1. This CDR3 has 17 residues. CDR1 and CDR2 from the germline V gene are SGHDT and YYEEEE. V was clipped by 2 bases and J by 6 bases; unmatched bases: 11. CDR3 DNA sequence: TGTGCCAGCAGCTTAGGGACAGGGGGCTTCGGTGAGCATGGCTACACCTTC. This encodes CASSLGTGGFGEHGYTF.

The rearrangement uses TRBV2 and TRBJ2-5, with TRBD2 matching over 9 bases. The CDR3 is made up of 14 amino acids. J gave up 4 bases and V 8 bases, and 8 bases lay outside the gene matches. The V gene's germline CDR1 is SNHLY and CDR2 FYNNEI. The CDR3 region has the DNA TGTGCCAGCGCCGGGACTAGCCGGCGAGAGACCCAGTACTTC. Translating gives CASAGTSRRETQYF.

There are many counts of this clonotype. This chain links TRBV28 with TRBJ2-7, with D tentatively TRBD1 or TRBD2 (6 bases each). This CDR3 has 14 residues. Germline V gene data show CDR1 as MDHEN and CDR2 as SYDVKM. V was cut by 4 bases and J by 5 bases, with 15 bases left in between. The CDR3 loop reads CASSSPTGAHEQYF. In DNA form, the CDR3 reads TGTGCCAGCAGTTCTCCGACGGGGGCCCACGAGCAGTACTTC.

This clonotype was recorded at least ten times. This chain connects TRBV7-9 to TRBJ2-7; D is tentatively TRBD1 or TRBD2 (5 bases each). The germline V gene has CDR1 SEHNR and CDR2 FQNEAQ (reference sequence). Between the trimmed V and J ends, which lost 6 bases and 3 bases, there was a span of 15 bases. This CDR3 region has 14 residues. CDR3 bases: TGTGCCAGCAGGGGGCCGGGGAATAACTACGAGCAGTACTTC. Translated: CASRGPGNNYEQYF.

The sample holds many counts of this clonotype. J is TRBJ2-5 and V is TRBV29-1; either TRBD1 or TRBD2 may supply D (7 bases each). Per the germline V gene, CDR1 is SQVTM and CDR2 is ANQGSEA. The germline V and J ends were trimmed by 4 bases and 2 bases, with 14 bases remaining between them. The CDR3 has 14 residues. In DNA, the CDR3 is TGCAGCGTTGCCCAGGGGGGGAAACAAGAGACCCAGTACTTC. This gives the protein CSVAQGGKQETQYF.

This clonotype was counted ten times or more. J is TRBJ2-5 and V is TRBV20-1, with D tentatively TRBD1 (6 bases). This CDR3 comprises 11 residues. V was clipped by 8 bases and J by 1 base, with 8 bases between them. The germline gives CDR1 DFQATT, CDR2 SNEGSKA (reference sequence). The CDR3 reads CSSDSQETQYF. For the CDR3, the DNA is TGCAGTTCGGACAGCCAAGAGACCCAGTACTTC.

This clonotype is a singleton in its sample. A single base separates this from a much larger clone, so it may be a read error. The chain has TRBV7-2 and TRBJ2-1; maybe TRBD2 (5 bases). The CDR3 runs 15 residues. The V gene lost 10 bases and the J gene lost 2 bases, with 18 bases spanning the gap. Looked up from germline, CDR1 is SGHTA and CDR2 is FQGNSA. CDR3: CANTLWRRPYNEQFF. The CDR3, as DNA: TGTGCCAACACCCTATGGAGGCGTCCCTACAATGAGCAGTTCTTC.

This clonotype was counted many times. The genes are TRBV7-3 and TRBJ2-2; D might be TRBD1 (5 bases). The CDR3 has 15 amino acids. V lost 2 bases and J lost 7, with 14 bases in between. Germline CDR1 reads SGHTA; CDR2 reads FQGTGA. CDR3 region: CASSLYQGSNGELFF. The CDR3 DNA reads as TGTGCCAGCAGCTTATATCAGGGATCAAACGGGGAGCTGTTTTTT. Supplemented by reference TRBV7-3 and TRBJ2-2, the full variable domain reads GAGVSQTPSNKVTEKGKYVELRCDPISGHTALYWYRQSLGQGPEFLIYFQGTGAADDSGLPNDRFFAVRPEGSVSTLKIQRTERGDSAVYLCASSLYQGSNGELFFGEGSRLTVL.

The table lists this clonotype with many counts. The rearrangement joins TRBV9 to TRBJ2-3; the match to TRBD2 covers 8 bases. The V segment lost 3 bases and the J segment 3 bases; nucleotides outside the gene matches: 12. CDR3 length: 17 residues. Per germline, CDR1 SGDLS and CDR2 YYNGEE. The CDR3 reads CASSDPIGRVRTDTQYF. The CDR3 DNA sequence: TGTGCCAGCAGCGATCCCATCGGGAGGGTTCGAACAGATACGCAGTATTTT.

There are many counts of this clonotype. This chain joins TRBV7-9 and TRBJ2-7; possibly TRBD1 for D (5 bases). Trimming cost V 5 bases and J 2 bases, with 16 bases left between them. From germline, CDR1 is SEHNR and CDR2 FQNEAQ (reference sequence). The CDR3 runs 15 residues. The CDR3 bases are TGTGCCAGCAGCGACACCTTGGGGCGAACCTACGAGCAGTACTTC. This gives the protein CASSDTLGRTYEQYF.

This clonotype occurred many times. The J gene is TRBJ2-3, the V gene TRBV24-1; the D is unclear. Germline-derived CDR1 and CDR2 are KGHDR and SFDVKD. The CDR3 sequence is 13 residues long. V gave up 9 bases and J gave up 1 base, with 10 bases separating them. CDR3 amino acids: CATHSPGTDTQYF. The CDR3 nucleotides are TGTGCCACCCACAGCCCCGGCACAGATACGCAGTATTTT.

This clonotype was observed many times. CDR3 sequence: CASSWSGLTGELFF. The CDR3 nucleotides are TGTGCCAGCAGTTGGTCAGGTCTCACCGGGGAGCTGTTTTTT. The chain combines TRBV27 with TRBJ2-2; no clear D. V gave up 4 bases and J gave up 4 bases, with 10 bases separating them. CDR3 size: 14 residues. Germline values: CDR1 MNHEY, CDR2 SMNVEV (reference sequence).

This clonotype has ten or more counts. This chain uses TRBV6-5 with TRBJ1-1; D unclear. Germline CDR1 MNHEY, CDR2 SVGAGI. The CDR3 totals 15 residues. V lost 0 bases and J lost 0, with 8 bases in between. CDR3 bases: TGTGCCAGCAGTTACTCGCGCCTGCTGAACACTGAAGCTTTCTTT. Its protein is CASSYSRLLNTEAFF.

This clonotype has only a few counts. The gene calls are TRBV27 and TRBJ2-4; D uncertain. Germline loops: CDR1 MNHEY, CDR2 SMNVEV (reference sequence). V was pared by 4 bases and J by 1 base, with 17 bases between. This CDR3 is built from 17 residues. CDR3 residues: CASSSLKDVWAKNIQYF. DNA of the CDR3: TGTGCCAGCAGTTCCCTCAAAGACGTATGGGCCAAAAACATTCAGTACTTC.

The chain couples TRBV7-9 to TRBJ1-5, with 7 bases matching TRBD1. V lost 1 base, J lost 1 base, and 4 bases stayed unmatched. CDR3 length: 16 residues. Germline loops: CDR1 SEHNR, CDR2 FQNEAQ (reference sequence). CDR3 protein: CASSLGRGRSNQPQHF. CDR3 nucleotide sequence: TGTGCCAGCAGCTTAGGTAGGGGGCGAAGCAATCAGCCCCAGCATTTT.

This clonotype was found many times. V gene TRBV20-1 combines with J gene TRBJ2-5, with 9 bases fitting TRBD1. Germline V CDR1 and CDR2: DFQATT, SNEGSKA (reference sequence). CDR3 length: 15 amino acids. Trimming cost V 6 bases and J 4 bases; bases outside gene matches: 12. The CDR3 DNA follows: TGCAGTGCCGCGCTCGACAGGGGGATTTTAGAGACCCAGTACTTC. This translates into CSAALDRGILETQYF.

This clonotype showed up many times. V gene TRBV7-9 combines with J gene TRBJ2-1; D is perhaps TRBD1 (6 bases). Germline CDR1 is SEHNR and CDR2 is FQNEAQ (reference sequence). Trimming removed 2 bases at V and 7 bases at J, with 12 bases between. There are 14 residues in the CDR3. The CDR3 DNA is TGTGCCAGCAGCTTATCAGGCCAGGGGAATGAGCAGTTCTTC. Translated: CASSLSGQGNEQFF.